Listed below are T cell receptor beta chains from one sample, sequenced in a study of neurological immune-mediated disorders. One entry per CDR3 protein, called by TCRdb with MiXCR from the 5' RACE reads. Of 40,000 to 50,000 distinct CDR3 sequences listed, about 2.5% are singletons. The sample comprised PBMCs. Source of these receptors: a man aged 25 to 45 with multiple sclerosis. CDR3s include the opening cysteine and the closing phenylalanine or tryptophan. Fields, in order: D gene, V gene, J gene, clone size, CDR3 protein, CDR3 DNA. The D gene is left open where the match is weak. Not every row has a clone size; where given, it reads once, few, many or a size class.

NA	TRBV5-6	TRBJ2-7	many	CASNRGNTYEQYF	TGTGCCAGCAATCGCGGGAACACCTACGAGCAGTACTTC
NA	TRBV20-1	TRBJ1-5	many	CSARNPKGSNQPQHF	TGCAGTGCTAGAAATCCGAAGGGGAGCAATCAGCCCCAGCATTTT
NA	TRBV7-9	TRBJ1-3	many	CASSQDGLGNTIYF	TGTGCCAGCAGTCAAGACGGTCTTGGAAACACCATATATTTT
NA	TRBV5-6	TRBJ2-3	many	CASSLALKTQYF	TGTGCCAGCAGCTTGGCCCTAAAGACGCAGTATTTT
NA	TRBV20-1	TRBJ2-7	NA	CSARGGSSYEQYF	TGCAGTGCTAGAGGGGGTAGCTCCTACGAGCAGTACTTC
TRBD2	TRBV6-2/TRBV6-3	TRBJ2-2	NA	CASSYGTSGRAVTGELFF	TGTGCCAGCAGTTATGGGACTAGCGGGAGGGCCGTCACCGGGGAGCTGTTTTTT
NA	TRBV5-1	TRBJ1-1	many	CASSQDLEAFF	TGCGCCAGCAGTCAAGACCTGGAGGCTTTCTTT
TRBD1	TRBV7-9	TRBJ1-1	many	CASSPWRGLGTEAFF	TGTGCCAGCAGCCCCTGGAGGGGGCTCGGCACTGAAGCTTTCTTT
NA	TRBV29-1	TRBJ1-5	many	CSVAGASNQPQHF	TGCAGCGTTGCAGGGGCTAGCAATCAGCCCCAGCATTTT
TRBD1	TRBV28	TRBJ2-3	many	CASSTPQGALDTQYF	TGTGCCAGCAGTACCCCGCAGGGGGCTTTAGATACGCAGTATTTT
NA	TRBV5-4	TRBJ2-1	many	CASSLVGGGNEQFF	TGTGCCAGCAGCTTGGTTGGCGGAGGCAATGAGCAGTTCTTC
NA	TRBV28	TRBJ2-7	many	CASSLAYEQYF	TGTGCCAGCAGTCTTGCTTACGAGCAGTACTTC
NA	TRBV20-1	TRBJ1-5	many	CSASFRGTQPQHF	TGCAGTGCTAGTTTCAGGGGTACTCAGCCCCAGCATTTT
TRBD1	TRBV28	TRBJ2-3	NA	CASRSGGTDTQYF	TGTGCCAGCAGGTCAGGGGGAACAGATACGCAGTATTTT
NA	TRBV15	TRBJ2-3	many	CATSRGTRTDTQYF	TGTGCCACCAGCAGAGGGACACGCACAGATACGCAGTATTTT
NA	TRBV5-1	TRBJ1-2	many	CASSLVGQPYGYTF	TGCGCCAGCAGCTTGGTCGGTCAGCCCTATGGCTACACCTTC
TRBD2	TRBV5-1	TRBJ2-3	many	CASSLMGLAGTATDTQYF	TGCGCCAGCAGCTTGATGGGACTAGCGGGGACCGCCACAGATACGCAGTATTTT
TRBD1	TRBV20-1	TRBJ1-6	medium-sized	CSAEFTGTGSSPLHF	TGCAGTGCTGAGTTTACCGGGACAGGGAGTTCACCCCTCCACTTT
NA	TRBV5-6	TRBJ1-5	many	CASSLSWGGSQPQHF	TGTGCCAGCAGCTTGAGTTGGGGAGGTAGTCAGCCCCAGCATTTT
NA	TRBV19	TRBJ1-5	many	CASSIRGADQPQHF	TGTGCCAGTAGTATTCGGGGGGCTGATCAGCCCCAGCATTTT
NA	TRBV12-3/TRBV12-4	TRBJ1-5	many	CASSPDGRSNQPQHF	TGTGCCAGCAGTCCTGACGGCCGCAGCAATCAGCCCCAGCATTTT
NA	TRBV20-1	TRBJ2-1	many	CSARAAGLDYNEQFF	TGCAGTGCTAGAGCCGCCGGGTTGGACTACAATGAGCAGTTCTTC
NA	TRBV20-1	TRBJ2-5	few	CSASYGTTGGETQYF	TGCAGTGCTAGTTACGGGACCACTGGGGGAGAGACCCAGTACTTC
NA	TRBV20-1	TRBJ1-4	many	CSASDTPTNEKLFF	TGCAGTGCTAGTGACACCCCAACTAATGAAAAACTGTTTTTT
NA	TRBV11-2	TRBJ2-1	few	CASSLGTRSSYNEQFF	TGTGCCAGCAGCTTAGGCACTAGATCCTCCTACAATGAGCAGTTCTTC
NA	TRBV5-1	TRBJ1-1	many	CASSLTAGTENTEAFF	TGCGCCAGCAGCTTAACGGCCGGGACCGAGAACACTGAAGCTTTCTTT
TRBD1	TRBV3-1	TRBJ2-7	NA	CASSRGQAHEQYF	TGTGCCAGCAGCCGGGGACAGGCCCACGAGCAGTACTTC
TRBD1	TRBV5-1	TRBJ1-6	many	CASSSDRVNSPLHF	TGCGCCAGCAGCTCAGACAGGGTTAATTCACCCCTCCACTTT
NA	TRBV6-1	TRBJ1-5	many	CASRLGGLQPQHF	TGTGCCAGCCGCCTAGGGGGATTACAGCCCCAGCATTTT
TRBD1	TRBV6-2/TRBV6-3	TRBJ2-6	NA	CASSTTGGAGANVLTF	TGTGCCAGCAGTACGACAGGGGGCGCTGGGGCCAACGTCCTGACTTTC
TRBD2	TRBV6-1	TRBJ2-1	many	CASSAAVLAGLGSYNEQFF	TGTGCCAGCAGTGCCGCCGTGCTAGCGGGTCTAGGCTCCTACAATGAGCAGTTCTTC
NA	TRBV7-9	TRBJ2-7	many	CASSSGGGGRVYEQYF	TGTGCCAGCAGCTCCGGGGGAGGGGGCCGGGTATACGAGCAGTACTTC
NA	TRBV20-1	TRBJ2-5	many	CSARVRHQETQYF	TGCAGTGCTAGGGTTCGCCACCAAGAGACCCAGTACTTC
NA	TRBV7-3	TRBJ2-1	many	CASSLTPLNSRSYNEQFF	TGTGCCAGCAGCTTAACCCCACTCAACAGCCGCTCCTACAATGAGCAGTTCTTC
TRBD1	TRBV24-1	TRBJ2-7	many	CATSDPGQGAYEQYF	TGTGCCACCAGTGACCCGGGACAGGGGGCCTACGAGCAGTACTTC
TRBD2	TRBV20-1	TRBJ2-3	NA	CSARDYREGLDTQYF	TGCAGTGCTAGAGATTACCGGGAGGGCCTGGATACGCAGTATTTT
NA	TRBV7-2	TRBJ2-7	many	CASSPSLAGYEQYF	TGTGCCAGCAGCCCTTCTCTCGCGGGCTACGAGCAGTACTTC
TRBD1	TRBV7-2	TRBJ2-1	many	CASSFGQGSYEQFF	TGTGCCAGCAGCTTTGGACAGGGGAGCTATGAGCAGTTCTTC
NA	TRBV20-1	TRBJ2-2	NA	CSASTTANTGELFF	TGCAGTGCTAGTACGACAGCGAACACCGGGGAGCTGTTTTTT
NA	TRBV7-3	TRBJ2-7	many	CASSLSDHYEQYF	TGTGCCAGCAGCTTATCGGACCACTACGAGCAGTACTTC
NA	TRBV20-1	TRBJ2-1	many	CSAGENFDEQFF	TGCAGTGCTGGCGAGAACTTTGATGAGCAGTTCTTC
TRBD1	TRBV12-3/TRBV12-4	TRBJ2-2	many	CASESQGVDTGELFF	TGTGCCAGCGAATCTCAGGGGGTGGACACCGGGGAGCTGTTTTTT
TRBD1	TRBV3-1	TRBJ1-2	many	CASSPLQGAKSGYTF	TGTGCCAGCAGCCCATTACAGGGGGCGAAGAGTGGCTACACCTTC
TRBD2	TRBV15	TRBJ2-2	many	CATQRTSGTAGTGELFF	TGTGCCACCCAAAGGACTAGCGGGACGGCGGGCACCGGGGAGCTGTTTTTT
NA	TRBV7-9	TRBJ2-1	many	CASSLTPGVHEQFF	TGTGCCAGCAGCCTCACACCGGGTGTCCATGAGCAGTTCTTC
NA	TRBV7-2	TRBJ1-1	many	CASSLSRTKNTEAFF	TGTGCCAGCAGCTTATCCCGAACGAAGAACACTGAAGCTTTCTTT
TRBD2	TRBV12-3/TRBV12-4	TRBJ2-3	many	CASSFVRGGLDTQYF	TGTGCCAGCAGTTTCGTGCGGGGGGGCCTCGATACGCAGTATTTT
NA	TRBV7-2	TRBJ1-2	few	CASSLNGNYGYTF	TGTGCCAGCAGCTTAAATGGGAACTATGGCTACACCTTC
NA	TRBV6-5	TRBJ1-5	many	CASSRGNQPQHF	TGTGCCAGCAGCAGGGGCAATCAGCCCCAGCATTTT
NA	TRBV12-3/TRBV12-4	TRBJ2-7	many	CASSPTESYEQYF	TGTGCCAGCAGTCCTACGGAATCGTACGAGCAGTACTTC
TRBD2	TRBV27	TRBJ2-3	NA	CASRGLGAGRPDTQYF	TGTGCCAGCAGAGGCCTAGGAGCGGGACGGCCAGATACGCAGTATTTT
TRBD1	TRBV5-5	TRBJ2-7	many	CASSLKGQGPYEQYF	TGTGCCAGCAGCTTGAAGGGACAGGGACCCTACGAGCAGTACTTC
NA	TRBV4-2	TRBJ2-7	many	CASSQDRGTPPSYEQYF	TGTGCCAGCAGCCAAGATAGAGGGACTCCACCCTCCTACGAGCAGTACTTC
NA	TRBV6-1	TRBJ2-7	NA	CASSQSGTYEQYF	TGTGCCAGCAGCCAGAGTGGGACCTACGAGCAGTACTTC
NA	TRBV5-6	TRBJ1-1	many	CASSPAFDKNTEAFF	TGTGCCAGCAGCCCTGCTTTCGACAAGAACACTGAAGCTTTCTTT
NA	TRBV20-1	TRBJ2-5	many	CSARGILGGRQETQYF	TGCAGTGCTAGAGGGATTTTGGGGGGGCGCCAAGAGACCCAGTACTTC
TRBD1	TRBV5-1	TRBJ2-2	many	CASSTRQGGELFF	TGCGCCAGCAGCACCAGACAGGGCGGGGAGCTGTTTTTT
TRBD2	TRBV11-2	TRBJ2-3	many	CASSFVSGGYTDTQYF	TGTGCCAGCAGCTTTGTTAGCGGGGGATACACAGATACGCAGTATTTT
NA	TRBV5-1	TRBJ2-7	many	CASSLGTLYEQYF	TGCGCCAGCAGCCTCGGGACACTCTACGAGCAGTACTTC
TRBD1	TRBV2	TRBJ2-7	many	CASSPTGGFNEQYF	TGTGCCAGCAGCCCGACAGGGGGCTTCAACGAGCAGTACTTC